A single sample is the source of the 8 T cell receptor beta chains below, sequenced in a study of blood T cell repertoires in COVID-19. Clones were read by immunoSEQ multiplex PCR, and TCRdb kept only the in-frame ones, dropping some. The sample consists of around 140,000 clones, around 86% of them appearing once. What was sequenced was peripheral blood. Receptor source: a human donor in a cohort sampled during active COVID-19.

The chain is built from TRBV14 and TRBJ2-3, with 12 bases lining up with TRBD2. In germline, CDR1 is SGHDN, CDR2 FVKESK. After removal of 7 bases from V and 4 bases from J, the junction contained 12 bases not matched to a gene. The CDR3 runs to 17 residues. For the CDR3, the DNA is TGTGCCAGCACCCCCCCTAGCGGGAGGGCTCGGGCAGATACGCAGTATTTT. This encodes CASTPPSGRARADTQYF.

This chain connects TRBV6-5 to TRBJ1-3, with D maybe TRBD1 (6 bases). The V gene's germline CDR1 is MNHEY and CDR2 SVGAGI. V was trimmed by 5 bases and J by 8 bases, leaving 16 bases between them. The CDR3 is 14 residues long. CDR3 sequence (DNA): TGTGCCAGCAGTAGGGACACAACAACATACACCATATATTTT. This sequence encodes CASSRDTTTYTIYF.

The chain has TRBV7-7 and TRBJ2-1; 14 nucleotides line up with TRBD2. Germline assignment: CDR1 SSHAT and CDR2 FNYEAQ (reference sequence). With 5 bases clipped from V and 6 bases from J, the junction kept 15 bases outside the gene matches. The CDR3 runs to 19 residues. CDR3 amino acids: CASSRGTSGSPLGFNEQFF. As DNA, the CDR3 is TGTGCCAGCAGCCGCGGGACTAGCGGGAGCCCATTGGGGTTCAATGAGCAGTTCTTC.

V usage is TRBV2 and J usage is TRBJ2-6; TRBD1 matches at 11 bases. CDR1 SNHLY and CDR2 FYNNEI come from the germline V gene. The CDR3 covers 20 residues. The ends lost 3 bases at V and 0 bases at J; junction bases unmatched: 10. CDR3 DNA: TGTGCCAGCAGTGATCCAGGACAGGGGGCGGCCATCTCTGGGGCCAACGTCCTGACTTTC. It translates to CASSDPGQGAAISGANVLTF.

V and J are TRBV28 and TRBJ2-7, with 14 bases identical to TRBD2. The CDR3 consists of 15 residues. Trimming at V came to 7 bases and at J to 12 bases, leaving 14 bases not matched to a gene. From germline, CDR1 is MDHEN and CDR2 SYDVKM. The CDR3 here is CASTLGTSGSLHRYF. In DNA, the CDR3 is TGTGCCAGCACCCTCGGGACTAGCGGGAGCCTACATCGGTACTTC.

This chain uses TRBV7-9 with TRBJ1-2; D might be TRBD1 (5 bases). There are 13 residues in the CDR3. V was shortened by 3 bases and J by 5 bases, with 10 bases between the two germline ends. Germline V gene lookup returns CDR1 SEHNR and CDR2 FQNEAQ (reference sequence). The CDR3 DNA reads TGTGCCAGCAGCTTTGCAGGGATGTATGGCTACACCTTC. It codes for CASSFAGMYGYTF.

This clone occurred once. The chain links TRBV7-8 to TRBJ1-1; 9 positions agree with TRBD1. This CDR3 has 15 amino acids. Germline CDR1 reads SGHVS; CDR2 reads FQNEAQ. V was clipped by 0 bases and J by 4 bases; unmatched bases: 3. CDR3 coding DNA: TGTGCCAGCAGCTTAGCAGACAGGGGGGCCACTGAAGCTTTCTTT. This encodes CASSLADRGATEAFF. The complete variable domain, with remaining parts taken from reference TRBV7-8 and TRBJ1-1, reads GAGVSQSPRYKVAKRGQDVALRCDPISGHVSLFWYQQALGQGPEFLTYFQNEAQLDKSGLPSDRFFAERPEGSVSTLKIQRTQQEDSAVYLCASSLADRGATEAFFGQGTRLTVV.

The CDR3 region is CASSLVQALNTEAFF. CDR3 sequence (DNA): TGCGCCAGCAGCTTGGTACAGGCCTTGAACACTGAAGCTTTCTTT. This chain links TRBV5-1 with TRBJ1-1; D perhaps matches TRBD1 (5 bases). This CDR3 is 15 amino acids long. Germline V gene lookup returns CDR1 SGHRS and CDR2 YFSETQ. Trimming pared 0 bases from V and 0 bases from J, leaving 9 bases between. Variable domain in full (rest from reference TRBV5-1 and TRBJ1-1): KAGVTQTPRYLIKTRGQQVTLSCSPISGHRSVSWYQQTPGQGLQFLFEYFSETQRNKGNFPGRFSGRQFSNSRSEMNVSTLELGDSALYLCASSLVQALNTEAFFGQGTRLTVV.